Presented here are 31 T cell receptor beta chains from one specimen sequenced in a study of T-cell memory formation after mild COVID-19. Using its own MiXCR run on the 5' RACE reads, TCRdb lists one record per CDR3 protein. Among roughly 250,000 distinct CDR3 sequences listed, approximately 16% were seen once. Input material: PBMCs or a T cell subset sorted from them (not recorded which). These receptors were obtained from a man younger than 35 who had mild COVID-19 (a few samples of this study predate the infection). Cell type and time point are not known.

The chain employs TRBV12-3 or TRBV12-4 and TRBJ2-7; 7 nucleotides line up with TRBD1. This CDR3 is 15 amino acids long. V was pared by 6 bases and J by 0 bases, with 8 bases of the junction left unmatched. The CDR3 is CASSSGDRVSYEQYF. The CDR3 DNA sequence: TGTGCCAGCAGCTCCGGCGACAGGGTCTCCTACGAGCAGTACTTC.

V is TRBV30 and J is TRBJ2-7; possible D gene TRBD2, 5 bases. The CDR3 runs 12 residues. Germline V gives CDR1 GTSNPN, CDR2 SVGIG (reference sequence). The germline V and J ends were trimmed by 5 bases and 5 bases, with 13 bases remaining between them. Written as DNA, the CDR3 is TGTGCCTGGGGACCCCAGCGGCACGAGCAGTACTTC. It specifies CAWGPQRHEQYF.

This clonotype was counted only a few times. V is TRBV12-3 or TRBV12-4 and J is TRBJ1-5; D may be TRBD1 (6 bases). V was pared by 1 base and J by 5 bases, with 6 bases between. The CDR3 sequence is 13 residues long. CDR3: CASSLEGDQPQHF. DNA for the CDR3: TGTGCCAGCAGTTTAGAGGGGGATCAGCCCCAGCATTTT.

The chain combines TRBV28 with TRBJ2-7; 10 nucleotides agree with TRBD1. The CDR3 extends over 15 amino acids. Unmatched junction bases numbered 9, after V lost 3 bases and J lost 7 bases. CDR1 and CDR2 from the germline V gene are MDHEN and SYDVKM. CDR3 nucleotides: TGTGCCAGCAGTTTTGGACGACAGGGGGCGTGGGAGCAGTACGTC. Amino acid sequence: CASSFGRQGAWEQYV.

The chain uses TRBV20-1 and TRBJ1-5; D is ambiguous. The CDR3 loop spans 11 amino acids. The germline CDR1 and CDR2 sequences are DFQATT and SNEGSKA (reference sequence). V was shortened by 7 bases and J by 7 bases, with 11 bases between the two germline ends. CDR3 DNA: TGCAGTGTTGGCAGCCAACAGCCCCAGCATTTT. Amino acids: CSVGSQQPQHF.

The chain links TRBV7-3 to TRBJ2-2; no firm D call. This CDR3 region has 11 residues. Trimming stripped 5 bases from V and 8 bases from J, with 6 bases between. Germline-derived CDR1 and CDR2 are SGHTA and FQGTGA. In DNA form, the CDR3 reads TGTGCCAGCAGCGGGGTTGGGGAGCTGTTTTTT. Translating it yields CASSGVGELFF.

The V gene is TRBV10-1, the J gene TRBJ2-3; tentatively, D is TRBD2 (6 bases). CDR1 WNHNN and CDR2 SYGVQD come from the germline V gene (reference sequence). With 3 bases removed from V and 1 base from J, the gap between germline ends came to 8 bases. The CDR3 runs to 14 residues. The CDR3 DNA reads TGCGCCAGCAGTGAAGGAGGGGGCACAGATACGCAGTATTTT. It is translated as CASSEGGGTDTQYF.

The table lists this clonotype with a few counts. The rearrangement links TRBV12-3 or TRBV12-4 to TRBJ2-1, with D perhaps given as TRBD1 or TRBD2 (6 bases each). V gave up 6 bases and J gave up 4 bases, with 37 bases separating them. This CDR3 region has 22 residues. CDR3 residues: CASSADGQSGTPVRGSYNEQFF. The DNA of the CDR3 is TGTGCCAGCAGCGCCGACGGACAGTCCGGGACTCCGGTCCGGGGAAGTTACAATGAGCAGTTCTTC.

V usage is TRBV12-3 or TRBV12-4 and J usage is TRBJ2-5, with TRBD2 matching over 14 bases. The CDR3 totals 14 residues. J was trimmed by 7 bases and V by 6 bases; bases with no gene match: 4. The CDR3 loop reads CASSSGLAGATQYF. CDR3 coding DNA: TGTGCCAGCAGCTCGGGACTAGCGGGGGCGACCCAGTACTTC.

V is TRBV6-5 and J is TRBJ2-4; 7 nucleotides line up with TRBD1. There are 13 residues in the CDR3. Trimming removed 6 bases from V and 6 bases from J; junction bases left unmatched: 5. CDR1 and CDR2 (germline): MNHEY, SVGAGI. The CDR3 is CASRRDSRNIQYF. CDR3 nucleotides: TGTGCCAGCAGACGGGACAGCCGAAACATTCAGTACTTC.

V usage is TRBV7-2 and J usage is TRBJ2-7; D perhaps matches TRBD1 (6 bases). The ends were cut back, 3 bases at V and 9 bases at J, with 15 bases in the middle. The CDR3 is made up of 13 amino acids. The germline gives CDR1 SGHTA, CDR2 FQGNSA. The CDR3 bases are TGTGCCAGCAGCTTCTTCAGGGGATCTACGCAGTACTTC. It yields the protein CASSFFRGSTQYF.

CDR3 protein: CASSSRDKQGEQYV. The CDR3 DNA follows: TGTGCCAGCAGTTCCCGGGACAAGCAGGGCGAGCAGTACGTC. The rearrangement links TRBV28 to TRBJ2-7, with D perhaps matching TRBD1 (6 bases). This CDR3 spans 14 amino acids. V was pared by 4 bases and J by 6 bases, with 16 bases between. From germline, CDR1 is MDHEN and CDR2 SYDVKM.

In this sample, this clonotype turned up many times. V gene TRBV12-3 or TRBV12-4 combines with J gene TRBJ1-5; D is undetermined. CDR3 length equals 14 residues. Trimming stripped 3 bases from V and 6 bases from J, with 12 bases between. In DNA, the CDR3 is TGTGCCAGCAGTTTTATCGGGGTTGGTCAGCCCCAGCATTTT. Protein product: CASSFIGVGQPQHF.

This clonotype was observed a handful of times. The V gene is TRBV6-1, the J gene TRBJ1-5; perhaps TRBD1 as D (5 bases). V gave up 4 bases and J gave up 2 bases, with 9 bases separating them. CDR1 is MNHNS and CDR2 is SASEGT in the germline V gene. The CDR3 contains 14 residues. The CDR3 is CASSAAGGNQPQHF. The CDR3 nucleotides are TGTGCCAGCAGTGCCGCGGGGGGCAATCAGCCCCAGCATTTT.

This clonotype was recorded at least ten times. The gene calls are TRBV5-1 and TRBJ2-7; D is ambiguous. Germline loops: CDR1 SGHRS, CDR2 YFSETQ. The CDR3 extends over 14 amino acids. Between the trimmed V and J ends, which lost 0 bases and 3 bases, there was a span of 10 bases. CDR3 sequence: CASSLDLSSYEQYF. In DNA form, the CDR3 reads TGCGCCAGCAGCTTGGACCTCTCTAGCTACGAGCAGTACTTC.

J is TRBJ2-7 and V is TRBV12-3 or TRBV12-4, with TRBD2 identical over 9 bases. V was pared by 2 bases and J by 7 bases, with 0 bases of the junction left unmatched. There are 12 residues in the CDR3. CDR3 DNA: TGTGCCAGCAGTTTACTAGCGGGGGAGCAGTACGTC. Protein: CASSLLAGEQYV.

This clonotype was counted between two and nine times. The chain is built from TRBV18 and TRBJ1-1, with TRBD1 matching over 8 bases. Losses at the gene ends were 6 bases for V and 1 base for J; bases not matched to a gene: 10. CDR1 is KGHSH, CDR2 LQKENI, per germline. The CDR3 consists of 16 residues. The CDR3: CASSSSMGQENTEAFF. The CDR3 bases are TGTGCCAGCTCGTCCAGCATGGGACAGGAGAACACTGAAGCTTTCTTT.

This clonotype was detected a few times. The chain employs TRBV3-1 and TRBJ2-5; D may correspond to TRBD1 or TRBD2 (5 bases each). The V gene's germline CDR1 is LGHDT and CDR2 YNNKEL (reference sequence). Trimming cost V 5 bases and J 5 bases, with 9 bases left between them. The CDR3 loop spans 12 amino acids. CDR3 sequence reads: CASSKWGETQYF. The CDR3 bases are TGTGCCAGCAGCAAGTGGGGGGAGACCCAGTACTTC.

The chain links TRBV7-9 to TRBJ1-6; no firm D call. Germline values: CDR1 SEHNR, CDR2 FQNEAQ (reference sequence). V dropped 3 bases and J dropped 7 bases, with 10 bases sitting between them. The CDR3 is 14 amino acids. DNA for the CDR3: TGTGCCAGCAGCTTGCGGAACAGCAATTCACCCCTCCACTTT. Protein product: CASSLRNSNSPLHF.

The rearrangement uses TRBV27 and TRBJ2-5; 12 bases line up with TRBD2. The junction had 6 bases not matched to a gene; V was cut back by 5 bases and J by 2 bases. The germline V gene has CDR1 MNHEY and CDR2 SMNVEV (reference sequence). The CDR3 consists of 16 residues. CDR3 region: CASSGWTSGEQETQYF. Here the CDR3 DNA reads TGTGCCAGCAGTGGATGGACTAGCGGGGAGCAAGAGACCCAGTACTTC.

The chain links TRBV5-1 to TRBJ1-4; 7 bases agree with TRBD1. Germline CDR1 SGHRS, CDR2 YFSETQ. V shed 3 bases, J shed 0 bases, and the junction held 2 bases outside the gene matches. This CDR3 has 15 amino acids. The CDR3 loop reads CASSSQGSTNEKLFF. In nucleotides, the CDR3 is TGCGCCAGCAGCTCACAGGGGTCAACTAATGAAAAACTGTTTTTT.

The V and J genes are TRBV20-1 and TRBJ2-3, with a tentative D call TRBD2 (5 bases). V lost 1 base and J lost 0, with 8 bases in between. The germline V gene encodes CDR1 DFQATT and CDR2 SNEGSKA (reference sequence). The CDR3 has 14 amino acids. The CDR3 DNA is TGCAGTGCTAGAGCCACTAGGAGCACAGATACGCAGTATTTT. Its protein is CSARATRSTDTQYF.

The chain employs TRBV12-3 or TRBV12-4 and TRBJ2-1; the D call may be TRBD1 or TRBD2 (5 bases each). V lost 7 bases and J lost 8, with 9 bases in between. The CDR3 contains 11 residues. The DNA of the CDR3 is TGTGCCAGCACTGGGGGTGATGAGCAGTTCTTC. It specifies CASTGGDEQFF.

With regard to this clonotype: One junction end does not reproduce the germline sequence, and a read error may be involved. V and J are TRBV4-1 and TRBJ1-1, with 12 bases identical to TRBD1. Germline assignment: CDR1 MGHRA and CDR2 YSYEKL. The CDR3 totals 14 residues. DNA of the CDR3: TGCGCCAGCAGCCAAGAGGGACAGGGGGCCCGGTGTGTCTTT. Amino acids: CASSQEGQGARCVF.

In its sample, this clonotype was seen a few times. The chain carries TRBV20-1 and TRBJ2-1, with TRBD1 identical over 10 bases. The CDR3 consists of 12 residues. Losses at the gene ends were 3 bases for V and 8 bases for J; bases not matched to a gene: 1. Germline lookup yields CDR1 DFQATT and CDR2 SNEGSKA (reference sequence). The CDR3 DNA reads as TGCAGTGCTAGGACAGGGGGCGATGAGCAGTTCTTC. Its protein is CSARTGGDEQFF.

This clonotype has ten or more counts. The CDR3 reads CASSLAVGDRETQYF. The CDR3 DNA reads as TGCGCCAGCAGCTTGGCGGTCGGCGATCGAGAGACCCAGTACTTC. V is TRBV5-1 and J is TRBJ2-5; D remains unclear. With 0 bases removed from V and 4 bases from J, the gap between germline ends came to 13 bases. The length of the CDR3 is 15 residues. CDR1 and CDR2 (germline): SGHRS, YFSETQ.

This clonotype turned up a few times. The chain combines TRBV7-2 with TRBJ2-1, with 8 bases matching TRBD1. Trimming at V came to 5 bases and at J to 9 bases, leaving 6 bases not matched to a gene. Germline V gene lookup returns CDR1 SGHTA and CDR2 FQGNSA. The CDR3 is 13 amino acids. The CDR3 protein is CASSPWTGTEQFF. CDR3 nucleotides: TGTGCCAGCAGCCCGTGGACAGGGACTGAGCAGTTCTTC.

This clonotype turned up a few times. The CDR3 loop is CASSEGTRVDTQYF. CDR3 bases: TGTGCCAGCAGCGAGGGGACAAGGGTAGATACGCAGTATTTT. The chain has TRBV9 and TRBJ2-3, with D maybe TRBD1 (6 bases). In germline, CDR1 is SGDLS, CDR2 YYNGEE. The V end was cut by 3 bases, the J end by 5 bases, with 13 bases between. The CDR3 contains 14 residues.

This clonotype was counted many times. V is TRBV9 and J is TRBJ2-2, with 12 positions matching TRBD2. Germline trimming cut 0 bases from V and 2 bases from J; bases unmatched to any gene: 5. This CDR3 comprises 18 residues. The germline V gene has CDR1 SGDLS and CDR2 YYNGEE. The DNA for the CDR3 is TGTGCCAGCAGCGTAGATGCTAGCGGGGGGGCCAACACCGGGGAGCTGTTTTTT. Amino acids: CASSVDASGGANTGELFF.

This clonotype was counted a few times. The chain recombines TRBV29-1 with TRBJ2-7; D is ambiguous. This CDR3 has 11 amino acids. Looked up from germline, CDR1 is SQVTM and CDR2 is ANQGSEA. Trimming shortened V by 6 bases and J by 2 bases, and 8 bases separated the two germline ends. The CDR3 is CSVGDPYEQYF. CDR3 DNA: TGCAGCGTAGGAGATCCCTACGAGCAGTACTTC.

In its sample, this clonotype was seen many times. This chain joins TRBV7-3 and TRBJ2-1; D call uncertain. Germline lookup yields CDR1 SGHTA and CDR2 FQGTGA. Trimming stripped 8 bases from V and 7 bases from J, with 15 bases between. The CDR3 totals 13 residues. The CDR3 region has the DNA TGTGCCAGCCAATCCCCGGATACTAATGAGCAGTTCTTC. Protein sequence: CASQSPDTNEQFF.